Listed below are T cell receptor beta chains from one sample, sequenced in a study of radiotherapy plus CTLA-4 blockade in lung cancer. Sequenced by immunoSEQ multiplex PCR; TCRdb stores in-frame clones only, minus some. The sample contains approximately 78,000 clones, approximately 80% of which appear only once. The source material was peripheral blood, sampled from a patient treated with radiotherapy plus ipilimumab. The receptor set was obtained from a human donor with non-small cell lung cancer who had a complete response to radiotherapy plus ipilimumab. The CDR3 runs from the conserved cysteine through the conserved F or W. Fields, in order: V gene, D gene, J gene, clone size, CDR3 DNA, CDR3 protein. D genes are given only for firm matches. Where a row states a size, it is once, few, many or the class of an expanded clone; other rows omit it.

V gene: TRBV19
D gene: .
J gene: TRBJ1-2
clone size: .
CDR3 DNA: TGTGCCAGTACCACGGAGGAGGCCCCTACGGATAACTATGGCTACACCTTC
CDR3 protein: CASTTEEAPTDNYGYTF

V gene: TRBV7-2
D gene: TRBD2
J gene: TRBJ2-7
clone size: .
CDR3 DNA: TGTGCCAGCAGCTTAGCGTGGACTAGCGTTGGATCCTACGAGCAGTACTTC
CDR3 protein: CASSLAWTSVGSYEQYF

V gene: TRBV2
D gene: .
J gene: TRBJ2-1
clone size: .
CDR3 DNA: TGTGCCAGCAGCATATGGACCGCGGGTAACGAGCAGTTCTTC
CDR3 protein: CASSIWTAGNEQFF

V gene: TRBV28
D gene: TRBD1
J gene: TRBJ1-2
clone size: .
CDR3 DNA: TGTGCCAGCACCAGTGGAGGGACAGAAGCTAACTATGGCTACACCTTC
CDR3 protein: CASTSGGTEANYGYTF

V gene: TRBV5-1
D gene: .
J gene: TRBJ2-2
clone size: .
CDR3 DNA: TGCGCCAGCAGCGTCCCAGGGACGGCGGTAGCCGGGGAGCTGTTTTTT
CDR3 protein: CASSVPGTAVAGELFF

V gene: TRBV18
D gene: TRBD1
J gene: TRBJ1-5
clone size: .
CDR3 DNA: TGTGCCAGCTCACCCTTTCGGGACAGGGGGTTTGACAATCAGCCCCAGCATTTT
CDR3 protein: CASSPFRDRGFDNQPQHF

V gene: TRBV4-1
D gene: .
J gene: TRBJ1-5
clone size: .
CDR3 DNA: TGCGCCAGCAGCCAGACAATCAATCAGCCCCAGCATTTT
CDR3 protein: CASSQTINQPQHF

V gene: TRBV5-4
D gene: .
J gene: TRBJ2-2
clone size: .
CDR3 DNA: TGTGCCAGCAGCTTGGTTGGGGTGAACACCGGGGAGCTGTTTTTT
CDR3 protein: CASSLVGVNTGELFF

V gene: TRBV7-6
D gene: TRBD1
J gene: TRBJ2-7
clone size: once
CDR3 DNA: TGTGCCAGCAGCATCGATCCGGGACAGATATACGAGCAGTACTTC
CDR3 protein: CASSIDPGQIYEQYF

V gene: TRBV9
D gene: .
J gene: TRBJ1-2
clone size: .
CDR3 DNA: TGTGCCAGCAGCGTAGACGGGGTTTCCTATGGCTACACCTTC
CDR3 protein: CASSVDGVSYGYTF

V gene: TRBV28
D gene: .
J gene: TRBJ1-5
clone size: .
CDR3 DNA: TGTGCTAGCAGCCTGCGAAATCAGCCCCAGCATTTT
CDR3 protein: CASSLRNQPQHF

V gene: TRBV5-1
D gene: .
J gene: TRBJ2-1
clone size: .
CDR3 DNA: TGCGCCAGCCAAATGGGTGGGGCCTCCAATGAGCAGTTCTTC
CDR3 protein: CASQMGGASNEQFF

V gene: TRBV5-1
D gene: .
J gene: TRBJ1-2
clone size: .
CDR3 DNA: TGCGCCAGCAGCTTGGCGTCCACTTTCGATGGCTACACCTTC
CDR3 protein: CASSLASTFDGYTF

V gene: TRBV9
D gene: .
J gene: TRBJ2-1
clone size: .
CDR3 DNA: TGTGCCAGCAGCGTCGCGGACAGTTCCTACAATGAGCAGTTCTTC
CDR3 protein: CASSVADSSYNEQFF

V gene: TRBV7-8
D gene: .
J gene: TRBJ2-2
clone size: .
CDR3 DNA: TGTGCCAGCAGCAGGGACCCCCAGGGCGGGGAGCTGTTTTTT
CDR3 protein: CASSRDPQGGELFF

V gene: TRBV7-2
D gene: .
J gene: TRBJ1-2
clone size: .
CDR3 DNA: TGTGCCAGCAGCTCAGCGGGGGGCGGTCACTATGGCTACACCTTC
CDR3 protein: CASSSAGGGHYGYTF

V gene: TRBV7-9
D gene: TRBD1
J gene: TRBJ1-2
clone size: few
CDR3 DNA: TGTGCCAGCAGCTACAGGGGGCACTATGGCTACACCTTC
CDR3 protein: CASSYRGHYGYTF

V gene: TRBV19
D gene: TRBD1
J gene: TRBJ2-7
clone size: .
CDR3 DNA: TGTGCCAGTAATCCGGGGGACAGGGTAAACGAGCAGTACTTC
CDR3 protein: CASNPGDRVNEQYF

V gene: TRBV2
D gene: TRBD1
J gene: TRBJ2-1
clone size: .
CDR3 DNA: TGTGCCAGCAGTGGGGCAGGGGGCTCAGGAGGTGAGCAGTTCTTC
CDR3 protein: CASSGAGGSGGEQFF